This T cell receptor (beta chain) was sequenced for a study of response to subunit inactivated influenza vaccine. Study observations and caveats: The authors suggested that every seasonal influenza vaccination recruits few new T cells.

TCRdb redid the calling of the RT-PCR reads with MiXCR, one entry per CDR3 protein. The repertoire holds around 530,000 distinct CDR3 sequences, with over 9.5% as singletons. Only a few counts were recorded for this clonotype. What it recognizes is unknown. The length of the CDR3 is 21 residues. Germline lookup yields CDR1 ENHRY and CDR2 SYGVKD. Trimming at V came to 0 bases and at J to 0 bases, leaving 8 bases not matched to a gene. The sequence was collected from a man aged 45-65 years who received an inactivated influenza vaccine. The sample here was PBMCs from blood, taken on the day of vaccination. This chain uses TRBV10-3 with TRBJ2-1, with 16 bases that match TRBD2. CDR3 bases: TGTGCCATCAGTGAGTCGACGAGGGGACTAGCGGGAGGGGGCTCCTACAATGAGCAGTTCTTC. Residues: CAISESTRGLAGGGSYNEQFF.